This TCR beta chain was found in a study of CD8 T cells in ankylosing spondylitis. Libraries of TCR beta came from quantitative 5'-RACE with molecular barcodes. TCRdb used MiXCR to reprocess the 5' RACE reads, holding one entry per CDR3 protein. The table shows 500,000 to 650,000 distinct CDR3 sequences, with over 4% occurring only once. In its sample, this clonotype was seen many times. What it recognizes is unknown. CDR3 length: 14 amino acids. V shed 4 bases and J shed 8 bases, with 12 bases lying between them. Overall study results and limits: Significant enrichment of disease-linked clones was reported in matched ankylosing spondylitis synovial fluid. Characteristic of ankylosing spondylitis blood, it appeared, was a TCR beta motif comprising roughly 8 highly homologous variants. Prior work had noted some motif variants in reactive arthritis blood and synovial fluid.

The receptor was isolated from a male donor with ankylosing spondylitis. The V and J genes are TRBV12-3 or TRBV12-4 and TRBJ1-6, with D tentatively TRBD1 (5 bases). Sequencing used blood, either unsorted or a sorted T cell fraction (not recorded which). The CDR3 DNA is TGTGCCAGCAGTTCGAGGGGCGGCGATTCACCCCTCCACTTT. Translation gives CASSSRGGDSPLHF.